A selection of T cell receptor beta chains follows, all from one sample in a study of blood T cells in healthy people across ages. TCRdb re-derived calls from the 5' RACE reads in MiXCR, one entry per CDR3 protein. The sample lists under 1,000,000 distinct CDR3 sequences, roughly 35% seen once, with 10% to 15% in the top ten. The sample taken for sequencing was blood. Every receptor here comes from a man in his late teens or twenties in good health. Each CDR3 is given with its conserved first and last residue. Not all rows give a size; the values are once, few, many and, for expanded clones, a class.

clone_size v_call cdr3_length cdr3_aa
- TRBV12-3/TRBV12-4 13 CASRKGGNEKLFF
- TRBV4-2 16 CASSQEIGHSNQPQHF
- TRBV4-3 16 CASSQDSAGLYNEQFF
many TRBV24-1 13 CATKAGNYNEQFF
few TRBV5-1 15 CASSPAGTRADTQYF
few TRBV20-1 15 CSAYTGRDEDYGYTF
many TRBV4-1 15 CASSPRERGGEKLFF
few TRBV20-1 16 CSARDIAVANTGELFF
few TRBV12-3/TRBV12-4 14 CASSTPGTDYEQYF
- TRBV9 15 CASSVAPGTYDEQYF
- TRBV12-3/TRBV12-4 15 CASSLSGTAYNEQYF
- TRBV5-6 16 CASSSLWTGTNYGYTF
few TRBV10-3 15 CAIRGQGIAIGELFF
- TRBV5-1 14 CASSLGVYQETQFF
- TRBV20-1 18 CSARELGLAGGRGNEQFF
- TRBV12-3/TRBV12-4 15 CASSPLGTREGTQYF
few TRBV4-2 16 CASSQGWTSGGYEQYF
- TRBV12-5 16 CASGPGTGVSDTEAFF
- TRBV25-1 13 CASSEPGNTEAFF
- TRBV4-1 14 CASSQNPTGDTQYF